This TCR beta chain appears in the sequencing data of a study of shared clonotypes between healthy human individuals. Notes on this clone: Its antigen is undetermined.

Study outcomes and limitations: Blood alone was sampled, and tissue repertoires likely differ. With a handful of donors compared, approximately 5% of naive CD4 clonotypes were shared.

Naive CD8 cells were CD45RO-negative, positively selected for CCR7, excluding terminally differentiated effector memory CD45RA+ cells. Donors, healthy HIV-negative adults, lacked recent acute infections or vaccinations. Several immunoSEQ plates held equal portions of the genomic DNA taken from each subset. The method was immunoSEQ multiplex PCR; TCRdb's version includes in-frame clones alone and lacks a portion of them. The sample shows more than 550,000 clones, roughly 94% of them seen only once. Material for sequencing was naive CD8+ T cells sorted from blood. The TCR sequence derives from a man aged 25-40 years in good health.

The CDR3 sequence: CASSLSWTGSLHNEQFF. The CDR3 nucleotides are TGTGCCAGTAGTCTATCTTGGACAGGGAGTTTACACAATGAGCAGTTCTTC. V is TRBV19 and J is TRBJ2-1, with 8 positions matching TRBD1. With V trimmed by 5 bases and J by 5 bases, 14 bases remained unmatched. This CDR3 is 17 amino acids long. Germline values: CDR1 LNHDA, CDR2 SQIVND (reference sequence).